Listed here are 7 T cell receptor beta chains from one sample, sequenced in a study of cytomegalovirus exposure and HLA in healthy donors. In the PCR, 60 Vbeta and 13 Jbeta primers were used. Sequencing was performed with immunoSEQ multiplex PCR; in TCRdb, only in-frame clones are kept and a portion is missing. The sample gives 90,000 to 120,000 clones, about three quarters of which show up once; about 5.4% is in the top ten. Sequences were obtained from PBMCs. The receptors were gathered from a woman aged 18-35 years in good health and CMV-seropositive.

Concerning this clone itself: This may be a read error: a much more frequent sequence differs by one nucleotide. The V gene is TRBV6-6, the J gene TRBJ2-1, with 10 bases aligning to TRBD2. Germline CDR1 MNHNY, CDR2 SVGAGI (reference sequence). The CDR3 spans 15 residues. With V trimmed by 5 bases and J by 0 bases, 1 base remained unmatched. Here the CDR3 DNA reads TGTGCCAGCAGTCTAGCGGGAGCCTCCTACAATGAGCAGTTCTTC. Translated, it gives CASSLAGASYNEQFF.

This sequence joins TRBV6-5 and TRBJ1-2; tentative D call: TRBD1 (5 bases). The CDR3 runs to 14 residues. Trimming took off 7 bases at V and 3 bases at J, with 15 bases between the two ends. Per the germline V gene, CDR1 is MNHEY and CDR2 is SVGAGI. The CDR3 reads CASNPGLEDYGYTF. CDR3 bases: TGTGCCAGCAACCCAGGGCTAGAGGACTATGGCTACACCTTC.

The chain couples TRBV30 to TRBJ1-3, with a weak D call TRBD1 (5 bases). CDR3 length: 13 residues. Trimming removed 0 bases from V and 2 bases from J, with 5 bases in between. Germline V CDR1 and CDR2: GTSNPN, SVGIG (reference sequence). CDR3 nucleotides: TGTGCCTGGAGTGTACAGGCTGGAAACACCATATATTTT. Protein product: CAWSVQAGNTIYF.

This sequence joins TRBV29-1 and TRBJ2-3; D ambiguous. The germline V and J ends were trimmed by 4 bases and 8 bases, with 10 bases remaining between them. This CDR3 has 11 amino acids. Germline CDR1 is SQVTM and CDR2 is ANQGSEA. The CDR3: CSVVLRGTQYF. The DNA of the CDR3 is TGCAGCGTTGTTCTAAGAGGTACGCAGTATTTT.

The table lists this clone with a count of one. The chain recombines TRBV28 with TRBJ2-7; 8 bases map to TRBD2. Germline-derived CDR1 and CDR2 are MDHEN and SYDVKM. This CDR3 contains 13 residues. J lost 4 bases, V lost 6 bases, and 5 bases had no gene match. The CDR3 here is CASSSGRGYEQYF. The CDR3 nucleotides read TGTGCCAGCAGCAGCGGGAGAGGGTACGAGCAGTACTTC. Based on the CDR3 plus reference TRBV28 and TRBJ2-7, the full variable domain is DVKVTQSSRYLVKRTGEKVFLECVQDMDHENMFWYRQDPGLGLRLIYFSYDVKMKEKGDIPEGYSVSREKKERFSLILESASTNQTSMYLCASSSGRGYEQYFGPGTRLTVT.

The chain links TRBV10-2 to TRBJ1-1, with TRBD1 as a possible D gene (6 bases). The CDR3 is made up of 16 amino acids. Germline V gene lookup returns CDR1 WSHSY and CDR2 SAAADI. Trimming pared 2 bases from V and 0 bases from J, leaving 13 bases between. The CDR3 sequence is CASSEKGVPMNTEAFF. The CDR3 DNA is TGCGCCAGCAGTGAGAAGGGGGTACCCATGAACACTGAAGCTTTCTTT.

In the case of this clone: Other nucleotide sequences from this sample produce the same CDR3. CDR3 sequence (DNA): TGTGCCAGCAGTTTCAGGTACGAGCAGTACTTC. Its translation: CASSFRYEQYF. The V call is TRBV28, the J call TRBJ2-7, with unresolved D. The CDR3 is 11 residues long. CDR1 and CDR2 from the germline V gene are MDHEN and SYDVKM. V lost 3 bases and J 4 bases, leaving 4 bases between the germline ends.